This entry lists 24 T cell receptor beta chains sequenced from one sample in a study of beta chain features in type 1 diabetes. Study results and caveats: TCRB CDR3s were moderately but significantly shorter in Type 1 diabetes patients in all four CD4+ subsets.

Their antigens are not known. Reverse transcribing all isolated RNA meant expressed TCRB transcripts were sequenced. The data were produced by immunoSEQ multiplex PCR, yet TCRdb's version contains in-frame clones alone and is incomplete. The sample has 160,000 or so clones; approximately 8.8% are singletons. Sequencing was done on a sample of central memory CD4+ T cells from blood. These receptors all come from a woman in her 30s with type 1 diabetes.

The chain's CDR3 is CASSSDWGNEKLFF. For the CDR3, the DNA is TGTGCCAGCAGCTCGGACTGGGGTAATGAAAAACTGTTTTTT. The chain joins TRBV7-2 to TRBJ1-4; no reliable D call. Germline CDR1 and CDR2: SGHTA and FQGNSA. CDR3 size: 14 residues. Trimming left V 4 bases short and J 4 bases short, with 10 bases between.

J is TRBJ2-5 and V is TRBV11-2, with D perhaps TRBD2 (5 bases). V dropped 4 bases and J dropped 6 bases, with 12 bases sitting between them. CDR3 size: 13 residues. Germline CDR1 reads SGHAT; CDR2 reads FQNNGV. This CDR3 reads CASSSDRGQTQYF. CDR3 bases: TGTGCCAGCAGCTCCGATCGAGGGCAGACCCAGTACTTC.

The V gene is TRBV11-2, the J gene TRBJ1-1; D might be TRBD1 (5 bases). This CDR3 is 13 amino acids long. Per the germline V gene, CDR1 is SGHAT and CDR2 is FQNNGV. The V and J ends lost 8 bases and 6 bases respectively, with 16 bases between them. DNA of the CDR3: TGTGCCAGCGCGAATCAGCGGGGGTCTGAAGCTTTCTTT. It specifies CASANQRGSEAFF. The full variable domain, in which reference TRBV11-2 and TRBJ1-1 provide the parts outside the CDR3, is EAGVAQSPRYKIIEKRQSVAFWCNPISGHATLYWYQQILGQGPKLLIQFQNNGVVDDSQLPKDRFSAERLKGVDSTLKIQPAKLEDSAVYLCASANQRGSEAFFGQGTRLTVV.

V usage is TRBV19 and J usage is TRBJ1-5; no definite D call. Trimming stripped 0 bases from V and 4 bases from J, with 4 bases between. The CDR3 is 13 amino acids. In germline, CDR1 is LNHDA, CDR2 SQIVND (reference sequence). CDR3 amino acids: CASSIDQNQPQHF. In DNA, the CDR3 is TGTGCCAGTAGTATAGATCAGAATCAGCCCCAGCATTTT.

V and J are TRBV5-4 and TRBJ2-5; 10 nucleotides align to TRBD2. The germline gives CDR1 SGHNT, CDR2 YYREEE (reference sequence). The CDR3 length is 15 residues. V dropped 5 bases and J dropped 3; count of bases not matched to a gene: 7. CDR3 residues: CASRPTSGPEETQYF. As DNA, the CDR3 is TGTGCCAGCAGACCGACTAGCGGGCCGGAAGAGACCCAGTACTTC.

This clone came up a few times. J is TRBJ1-1 and V is TRBV2, with D uncertain. This CDR3 is built from 13 residues. CDR1 is SNHLY and CDR2 is FYNNEI in the germline V gene. Trimming left V 4 bases short and J 5 bases short, with 11 bases between. The CDR3 loop is CASSAQTRTEAFF. Here the CDR3 DNA reads TGTGCCAGCAGTGCTCAAACCAGGACTGAAGCTTTCTTT. Full variable domain (missing parts from reference TRBV2 and TRBJ1-1): EPEVTQTPSHQVTQMGQEVILRCVPISNHLYFYWYRQILGQKVEFLVSFYNNEISEKSEIFDDQFSVERPDGSNFTLKIRSTKLEDSAMYFCASSAQTRTEAFFGQGTRLTVV.

The rearrangement uses TRBV5-1 and TRBJ2-5, with 8 bases that match TRBD2. The length of the CDR3 is 16 residues. The junction had 4 bases not matched to a gene; V was cut back by 0 bases and J by 0 bases. The germline V gene encodes CDR1 SGHRS and CDR2 YFSETQ. The CDR3 is CASSLAMTSDQETQYF. The CDR3 bases are TGCGCCAGCAGCTTGGCGATGACTAGCGACCAAGAGACCCAGTACTTC.

The chain employs TRBV10-2 and TRBJ1-1; D is uncertain. The CDR3 length is 14 residues. V dropped 6 bases and J dropped 1 base, with 12 bases sitting between them. CDR1 and CDR2 (germline): WSHSY, SAAADI. As DNA, the CDR3 is TGCGCCAGCAGGTTCCCCGCGCAGAACACTGAAGCTTTCTTT. Translation: CASRFPAQNTEAFF.

V and J are TRBV7-3 and TRBJ2-1, with a possible D match to TRBD2 (6 bases). Germline CDR1 is SGHTA and CDR2 is FQGTGA. V lost 5 bases and J lost 5, with 22 bases in between. There are 17 residues in the CDR3. The CDR3 is CASSRLGGGRSDNEQFF. As DNA, the CDR3 is TGTGCCAGCAGCCGGTTGGGAGGTGGGAGGAGTGACAATGAGCAGTTCTTC.

The chain carries TRBV6-1 and TRBJ1-5, with a tentative D call TRBD1 (6 bases). The CDR3 extends over 14 amino acids. Looked up from germline, CDR1 is MNHNS and CDR2 is SASEGT. Trimming removed 5 bases from V and 9 bases from J, with 17 bases in between. CDR3 nucleotide sequence: TGTGCCAGCAGTTCCGGGACAATCGGTGGGCCCCAGCATTTT. Translation: CASSSGTIGGPQHF.

This clone turned up a few times. This chain uses TRBV27 with TRBJ2-3; TRBD2 is a possible D gene (6 bases). Germline V lookup: CDR1 MNHEY, CDR2 SMNVEV (reference sequence). The CDR3 has 16 residues. Trimming took off 5 bases at V and 3 bases at J, with 18 bases between the two ends. The chain's CDR3 is CASSPPLAEGTDTQYF. In DNA form, the CDR3 reads TGTGCCAGCAGTCCCCCTCTGGCGGAGGGGACAGATACGCAGTATTTT.

This clone was seen more than once but under ten times. This rearrangement joins TRBV9 to TRBJ2-1; D gene ambiguous. Germline V lookup: CDR1 SGDLS, CDR2 YYNGEE. This CDR3 is 14 amino acids long. Trimming cost V 4 bases and J 2 bases, with 10 bases left between them. DNA of the CDR3: TGTGCCAGCAGCCCCCGGTCTACCTACAATGAGCAGTTCTTC. It is translated as CASSPRSTYNEQFF.

The chain has TRBV5-6 and TRBJ2-1; no firm D call. Germline lookup yields CDR1 SGHDT and CDR2 YYEEEE. The length of the CDR3 is 12 residues. Trimming stripped 4 bases from V and 9 bases from J, with 11 bases between. The CDR3 spells CASSPTGGEQFF. CDR3 DNA: TGTGCCAGCAGCCCGACGGGTGGTGAGCAGTTCTTC.

This clone was counted between two and nine times. This rearrangement joins TRBV5-1 to TRBJ2-7; TRBD2 matches 10 bases. The V gene's germline CDR1 is SGHRS and CDR2 YFSETQ. The V gene end was trimmed by 2 bases and the J gene end by 4 bases; junction bases not matched to a gene: 12. The CDR3 has 17 residues. The CDR3 DNA is TGCGCCAGCAGCTTCCAGGCTAGCGGGAGTAGTAAGTACGAGCAGTACTTC. It is translated as CASSFQASGSSKYEQYF.

This clone turned up a few times. The chain recombines TRBV23-1 with TRBJ2-7; the D gene is possibly TRBD1 (6 bases). TRBV23-1 is identified as an open reading frame with a role that is uncertain. Trimming stripped 8 bases from V and 6 bases from J, with 20 bases between. This CDR3 is 14 amino acids long. The CDR3 DNA follows: TGCGCCAGCCAGTTCCTCGATACAGGGACCGAGCAGTACTTC. Translated, it gives CASQFLDTGTEQYF.

In this sample, this clone turned up a few times. The chain links TRBV9 to TRBJ2-7; TRBD2 agrees at 12 bases. The CDR3 runs to 14 residues. The junction had 6 bases not matched to a gene; V was cut back by 7 bases and J by 4 bases. Germline-derived CDR1 and CDR2 are SGDLS and YYNGEE. CDR3 sequence: CASGGGLAGYEQYF. CDR3 bases: TGTGCCAGCGGCGGCGGACTAGCGGGGTACGAGCAGTACTTC. The whole variable domain, filled in from reference TRBV9 and TRBJ2-7, reads DSGVTQTPKHLITATGQRVTLRCSPRSGDLSVYWYQQSLDQGLQFLIQYYNGEERAKGNILERFSAQQFPDLHSELNLSSLELGDSALYFCASGGGLAGYEQYFGPGTRLTVT.

This clone turned up a few times. The chain is built from TRBV6-5 and TRBJ2-1; 9 nucleotides align to TRBD2. V lost 8 bases to trimming and J lost 7 bases; unmatched junction nucleotides: 9. CDR1 MNHEY and CDR2 SVGAGI come from the germline V gene. This CDR3 contains 14 residues. The CDR3 protein is CASRAGGSANEQFF. CDR3 in DNA: TGTGCCAGCCGAGCGGGAGGTTCGGCGAATGAGCAGTTCTTC.

This rearrangement joins TRBV5-1 to TRBJ2-1, with D hard to call. Germline V gene data show CDR1 as SGHRS and CDR2 as YFSETQ. V lost 0 bases, J lost 4 bases, and 14 bases lay in between. This CDR3 comprises 16 residues. As DNA, the CDR3 is TGCGCCAGCAGCTTGGAGGCAGGTTTTTCGTACAATGAGCAGTTCTTC. Translated, it gives CASSLEAGFSYNEQFF.

This clone appeared a few times. V gene TRBV19 combines with J gene TRBJ1-2; D may be TRBD1 (6 bases). The CDR3 is 13 residues long. Trimming took off 6 bases at V and 7 bases at J, with 15 bases between the two ends. Germline CDR1 reads LNHDA; CDR2 reads SQIVND (reference sequence). CDR3: CASSLAGVIGYTF. The CDR3, as DNA: TGTGCCAGTAGCCTGGCAGGGGTGATTGGCTACACCTTC.

This clone has more than one count but fewer than ten. The chain uses TRBV7-9 and TRBJ2-5; D gene uncertain. In germline, CDR1 is SEHNR, CDR2 FQNEAQ (reference sequence). Trimming shortened V by 5 bases and J by 4 bases, and 11 bases separated the two germline ends. This CDR3 has 13 amino acids. DNA for the CDR3: TGTGCCAGCAGCGTTGACATAATAGAGACCCAGTACTTC. Translation gives CASSVDIIETQYF.

The genes are TRBV5-5 and TRBJ2-5, with D tentatively TRBD2 (5 bases). V gave up 2 bases and J gave up 4 bases, with 12 bases separating them. The CDR3 covers 14 residues. Germline V gene lookup returns CDR1 SGHKS and CDR2 YYEKEE (reference sequence). This CDR3 reads CASSFDAGGETQYF. CDR3 DNA sequence: TGTGCCAGCAGCTTTGATGCAGGAGGAGAGACCCAGTACTTC. Full variable domain (remainder filled in from reference TRBV5-5 and TRBJ2-5): DAGVTQSPTHLIKTRGQQVTLRCSPISGHKSVSWYQQVLGQGPQFIFQYYEKEERGRGNFPDRFSARQFPNYSSELNVNALLLGDSALYLCASSFDAGGETQYFGPGTRLLVL.

This clone has only a few counts. The CDR3 coding sequence is TGTGCCAGCAGTTTTACAGCGGGTAGCAATCAGCCCCAGCATTTT. Protein sequence: CASSFTAGSNQPQHF. The V call is TRBV27, the J call TRBJ1-5; D unclear. V was shortened by 3 bases and J by 0 bases, with 9 bases between the two germline ends. Germline lookup yields CDR1 MNHEY and CDR2 SMNVEV (reference sequence). The CDR3 is made up of 15 amino acids.

This clone was observed a few times. CDR3 amino acids: CSVGGPGTNEKLFF. The CDR3 coding sequence is TGCAGCGTTGGGGGGCCTGGGACTAATGAAAAACTGTTTTTT. The J gene is TRBJ1-4, the V gene TRBV29-1, with a possible D match to TRBD1 (6 bases). The V end was cut by 4 bases, the J end by 2 bases, with 11 bases between. The CDR3 contains 14 residues. Germline CDR1 reads SQVTM; CDR2 reads ANQGSEA.

This chain links TRBV6-1 with TRBJ2-5; TRBD1 matches at 10 bases. The CDR3 contains 16 residues. The germline V gene encodes CDR1 MNHNS and CDR2 SASEGT. The ends lost 4 bases at V and 4 bases at J; junction bases unmatched: 9. The CDR3 nucleotides are TGTGCCAGCAGTGTCTTTGGGACAGGGGAGGGAGAGACCCAGTACTTC. Residues: CASSVFGTGEGETQYF.